Shown below are 29 T cell receptor beta chains from a single sample sequenced in a study of blood T cell repertoires in COVID-19. The repertoire was sequenced with immunoSEQ multiplex PCR; TCRdb's copy has only in-frame clones and lacks some. Among 200,000 to 300,000 clones listed, less than 90% were seen once. Sequences were obtained from peripheral blood. The origin of the receptors is a man aged 55 to 70 with acute or convalescent COVID-19.

Here the CDR3 DNA reads TGTGCCAGCAGGATTTCGGCAGGGGCGCCCTATGGCTACACCTTC. Residues: CASRISAGAPYGYTF. This chain links TRBV6-5 with TRBJ1-2; the D gene is possibly TRBD1 (6 bases). V shed 6 bases and J shed 4 bases, with 18 bases lying between them. The CDR3 totals 15 residues. Germline-derived CDR1 and CDR2 are MNHEY and SVGAGI.

This clone was found many times. V is TRBV4-2 and J is TRBJ2-3, with D perhaps matching TRBD2 (6 bases). CDR1 is LGHNA and CDR2 is YNFKEQ in the germline V gene. This CDR3 is built from 17 residues. Trimming took 4 bases from V and 0 from J, leaving 17 bases between them. Here the CDR3 DNA reads TGTGCCAGCAGCCTCTACCTAGCGACTACTAGCACAGATACGCAGTATTTT. Amino acids: CASSLYLATTSTDTQYF.

V and J are TRBV6-5 and TRBJ2-5, with TRBD2 identical over 13 bases. V dropped 0 bases and J dropped 3; count of bases not matched to a gene: 1. This CDR3 has 16 amino acids. Looked up from germline, CDR1 is MNHEY and CDR2 is SVGAGI. In nucleotides, the CDR3 is TGTGCCAGCAGTTACTCCACTAGCGGGGGGGAAGAGACCCAGTACTTC. Translated: CASSYSTSGGEETQYF.

J is TRBJ2-7 and V is TRBV16; D is unclear. The CDR3 is made up of 14 amino acids. The germline V gene has CDR1 KGHSY and CDR2 FQNENV. V dropped 3 bases and J dropped 0 bases, with 9 bases sitting between them. In DNA form, the CDR3 reads TGTGCCAGCAGCCACAACAGCTACTCCTACGAGCAGTACTTC. Its protein is CASSHNSYSYEQYF.

The chain is built from TRBV5-1 and TRBJ1-3, with 7 positions matching TRBD1. The J segment lost 0 bases and the V segment lost 0 bases, leaving 0 bases of the junction unmatched. The CDR3 sequence is 15 residues long. Germline V CDR1 and CDR2: SGHRS, YFSETQ. DNA of the CDR3: TGCGCCAGCAGCTTGGGGACAGGCTCTGGAAACACCATATATTTT. Amino acids: CASSLGTGSGNTIYF. Combining the CDR3 with reference TRBV5-1 and TRBJ1-3 gives the whole variable domain KAGVTQTPRYLIKTRGQQVTLSCSPISGHRSVSWYQQTPGQGLQFLFEYFSETQRNKGNFPGRFSGRQFSNSRSEMNVSTLELGDSALYLCASSLGTGSGNTIYFGEGSWLTVV.

The V and J genes are TRBV10-1 and TRBJ2-7; D gene unclear. This CDR3 region has 10 residues. Germline V gives CDR1 WNHNN, CDR2 SYGVQD (reference sequence). The CDR3 reads CPGGSYEQYF. CDR3 in DNA: TGCCCCGGCGGCTCCTACGAGCAGTACTTC.

The chain has TRBV27 and TRBJ2-7; 10 bases match TRBD1. There are 17 residues in the CDR3. Germline loops: CDR1 MNHEY, CDR2 SMNVEV (reference sequence). V lost 1 base to trimming and J lost 5 bases; unmatched junction nucleotides: 11. The CDR3 sequence is CASSLYSGTGVGNEQYF. The CDR3 DNA reads as TGTGCCAGCAGTTTATACTCCGGGACAGGGGTAGGGAACGAGCAGTACTTC.

This clone was observed a handful of times. The J gene is TRBJ2-7, the V gene TRBV6-2 or TRBV6-3; TRBD1 matches at 8 bases. J lost 2 bases, V lost 0 bases, and 3 bases had no gene match. The CDR3 sequence is 15 residues long. The V gene's germline CDR1 is MNHEY and CDR2 SVGEGT. The CDR3, as DNA: TGTGCCAGCAGTTACTCCTGGACAGGGACCTACGAGCAGTACTTC. Its translation is CASSYSWTGTYEQYF.

The genes are TRBV7-3 and TRBJ2-7, with D possibly TRBD2 on 6 matching bases. CDR3 size: 15 residues. The V gene's germline CDR1 is SGHTA and CDR2 FQGTGA. Trimming pared 2 bases from V and 2 bases from J, leaving 13 bases between. The CDR3 DNA reads as TGTGCCAGCAGCTTATTCGGGAGTAATCCCTACGAGCAGTACTTC. This codes for CASSLFGSNPYEQYF.

This clone was observed at least ten times. The chain is built from TRBV4-2 and TRBJ2-5; D possibly corresponds to TRBD2 (6 bases). Germline V CDR1 and CDR2: LGHNA, YNFKEQ. Trimming cost V 1 base and J 0 bases, with 12 bases left between them. The CDR3 runs 16 residues. CDR3 coding DNA: TGTGCCAGCAGCCAAGGAGATCTAGCGAACCAAGAGACCCAGTACTTC. This translates into CASSQGDLANQETQYF.

The rearrangement uses TRBV7-6 and TRBJ2-3, with 9 positions matching TRBD1. The J segment lost 0 bases and the V segment lost 8 bases, leaving 0 bases of the junction unmatched. Looked up from germline, CDR1 is SGHVS and CDR2 is FNYEAQ. The CDR3 consists of 13 residues. The CDR3 is CASGTGSTDTQYF. The CDR3, as DNA: TGTGCCAGCGGGACAGGGAGCACAGATACGCAGTATTTT.

This clone came up a few times. The chain joins TRBV5-4 to TRBJ2-3; 8 nucleotides align to TRBD1. The CDR3 covers 14 residues. Germline-derived CDR1 and CDR2 are SGHNT and YYREEE (reference sequence). The ends lost 1 base at V and 5 bases at J; junction bases unmatched: 3. The CDR3 region is CASSLTQGGDTQYF. CDR3 nucleotides: TGTGCCAGCAGCTTGACACAGGGGGGAGATACGCAGTATTTT. Full variable domain (remainder filled in from reference TRBV5-4 and TRBJ2-3): ETGVTQSPTHLIKTRGQQVTLRCSSQSGHNTVSWYQQALGQGPQFIFQYYREEENGRGNFPPRFSGLQFPNYSSELNVNALELDDSALYLCASSLTQGGDTQYFGPGTRLTVL.

J is TRBJ1-5 and V is TRBV6-5, with 9 bases lining up with TRBD1. Germline CDR1 and CDR2: MNHEY and SVGAGI. This CDR3 is 13 amino acids long. After removal of 6 bases from V and 5 bases from J, the junction contained 2 bases not matched to a gene. The CDR3 here is CASRDRGHQPQHF. Written as DNA, the CDR3 is TGTGCCAGCAGGGACAGGGGTCATCAGCCCCAGCATTTT.

This chain links TRBV5-4 with TRBJ2-5; 8 bases are shared with TRBD1. J gave up 5 bases and V 4 bases, and 7 bases lay outside the gene matches. The CDR3 covers 14 residues. Germline V gene sequence: CDR1 SGHNT, CDR2 YYREEE (reference sequence). CDR3 residues: CASSPGTGRETQYF. As DNA, the CDR3 is TGTGCCAGCAGCCCCGGGACAGGCCGCGAGACCCAGTACTTC. Together with reference TRBV5-4 and TRBJ2-5, the CDR3 gives the full variable domain: ETGVTQSPTHLIKTRGQQVTLRCSSQSGHNTVSWYQQALGQGPQFIFQYYREEENGRGNFPPRFSGLQFPNYSSELNVNALELDDSALYLCASSPGTGRETQYFGPGTRLLVL.

The chain couples TRBV18 to TRBJ2-1; 13 bases line up with TRBD2. Germline CDR1 KGHSH, CDR2 LQKENI. Trimming removed 5 bases from V and 10 bases from J; junction bases left unmatched: 14. There are 17 residues in the CDR3. The CDR3 spells CASSAVTGTSGAGEQFF. As DNA, the CDR3 is TGTGCCAGCTCAGCTGTTACCGGGACTAGCGGGGCAGGGGAGCAGTTCTTC.

The chain employs TRBV19 and TRBJ2-1, with 10 positions matching TRBD2. Germline loops: CDR1 LNHDA, CDR2 SQIVND (reference sequence). With V trimmed by 5 bases and J by 7 bases, 11 bases remained unmatched. CDR3 length equals 16 residues. CDR3 protein: CASSRRASGSYNEQFF. DNA of the CDR3: TGTGCCAGTAGTCGGCGGGCTAGCGGGAGTTATAATGAGCAGTTCTTC.

CDR3 loop: CATGTGNYGYTF. Here the CDR3 DNA reads TGTGCCACCGGGACAGGGAACTATGGCTACACCTTC. This chain links TRBV30 with TRBJ1-2, with 9 positions matching TRBD1. The CDR3 is 12 residues long. Trimming cost V 8 bases and J 2 bases; bases outside gene matches: 3. Germline V gene sequence: CDR1 GTSNPN, CDR2 SVGIG (reference sequence). The full variable domain, in which reference TRBV30 and TRBJ1-2 provide the parts outside the CDR3, is SQTIHQWPATLVQPVGSPLSLECTVEGTSNPNLYWYRQAAGRGLQLLFYSVGIGQISSEVPQNLSASRPQDRQFILSSKKLLLSDSGFYLCATGTGNYGYTFGSGTRLTVV.

The chain employs TRBV5-4 and TRBJ2-7; D might be TRBD2 (6 bases). Between the trimmed V and J ends, which lost 4 bases and 2 bases, there was a span of 16 bases. The V gene's germline CDR1 is SGHNT and CDR2 YYREEE (reference sequence). This CDR3 spans 15 amino acids. The CDR3 sequence is CASSRSGERAYEQYF. The CDR3 DNA reads as TGTGCCAGCAGCCGATCGGGTGAGCGGGCCTACGAGCAGTACTTC.

As for this clone: Relative to the germline gene, one junction end is altered; a read error may explain this. This chain uses TRBV7-9 with TRBJ2-4, with TRBD2 matching over 10 bases. This CDR3 spans 14 amino acids. Germline values: CDR1 SEHNR, CDR2 FQNEAQ (reference sequence). This chain's CDR3 is CASSSTSGKIIQYF. CDR3 in DNA: TGTGCCAGCAGCTCCACTAGCGGGAAAATCATTCAGTACTTC. Full variable domain (rest looked up from reference TRBV7-9 and TRBJ2-4): DTGVSQNPRHKITKRGQNVTFRCDPISEHNRLYWYRQTLGQGPEFLTYFQNEAQLEKSRLLSDRFSAERPKGSFSTLEIQRTEQGDSAMYLCASSSTSGKIIQYFGAGTRLSVL.

The gene calls are TRBV27 and TRBJ1-5, with 7 bases matching TRBD1. Unmatched junction bases numbered 11, after V lost 6 bases and J lost 6 bases. This CDR3 contains 15 residues. Per germline, CDR1 MNHEY and CDR2 SMNVEV (reference sequence). CDR3 region: CASRLGGAGSQPQHF. The CDR3 DNA reads as TGTGCCAGCAGACTAGGGGGCGCAGGGAGTCAGCCCCAGCATTTT.

This chain uses TRBV6-6 with TRBJ1-2, with a possible D match to TRBD1 (6 bases). Germline CDR1 reads MNHNY; CDR2 reads SVGAGI (reference sequence). The ends were cut back, 5 bases at V and 8 bases at J, with 15 bases in the middle. The CDR3 extends over 13 amino acids. The DNA for the CDR3 is TGTGCCAGCAGTGCAACACAGGGTTACGGCTACACCTTC. Its protein is CASSATQGYGYTF.

This sequence joins TRBV5-6 and TRBJ1-2; 8 bases map to TRBD1. CDR1 and CDR2 from the germline V gene are SGHDT and YYEEEE. The CDR3 sequence is 16 residues long. V was pared by 0 bases and J by 4 bases, with 8 bases of the junction left unmatched. CDR3 bases: TGTGCCAGCAGCTTGGAAGCGGTGCAGGGGGCCTATGGCTACACCTTC. Protein product: CASSLEAVQGAYGYTF.

The chain employs TRBV11-2 and TRBJ1-5; D remains unclear. Germline CDR1 SGHAT, CDR2 FQNNGV. V was trimmed by 1 base and J by 6 bases, leaving 13 bases between them. The CDR3 covers 15 residues. The CDR3 loop is CASSLGTGVGQPQHF. CDR3 coding DNA: TGTGCCAGCAGCTTAGGGACGGGAGTAGGTCAGCCCCAGCATTTT. Variable domain in full (rest from reference TRBV11-2 and TRBJ1-5): EAGVAQSPRYKIIEKRQSVAFWCNPISGHATLYWYQQILGQGPKLLIQFQNNGVVDDSQLPKDRFSAERLKGVDSTLKIQPAKLEDSAVYLCASSLGTGVGQPQHFGDGTRLSIL.

The chain links TRBV7-9 to TRBJ2-3; D not certain. CDR3 length: 15 residues. CDR1 SEHNR and CDR2 FQNEAQ come from the germline V gene (reference sequence). V was clipped by 5 bases and J by 1 base, with 13 bases between them. Here the CDR3 reads CASSPRRSGTDTQYF. The CDR3 nucleotides read TGTGCCAGCAGCCCCCGCCGCAGCGGCACAGATACGCAGTATTTT.

This chain joins TRBV6-6 and TRBJ2-3, with 7 bases that match TRBD2. Germline CDR1 reads MNHNY; CDR2 reads SVGAGI (reference sequence). The CDR3 loop spans 14 amino acids. The V gene end was trimmed by 6 bases and the J gene end by 11 bases; junction bases not matched to a gene: 14. The CDR3 sequence is CASRLGLPTSWQYF. CDR3 coding DNA: TGTGCCAGCAGACTGGGACTACCTACCTCTTGGCAGTATTTT.

This chain uses TRBV5-1 with TRBJ2-7; tentatively, D is TRBD1 (6 bases). The ends were cut back, 5 bases at V and 5 bases at J, with 20 bases in the middle. The CDR3 is made up of 15 amino acids. The germline V gene has CDR1 SGHRS and CDR2 YFSETQ. CDR3 in DNA: TGCGCCAGCAGGATAACAGGGATCCGTGGGGACGAGCAGTACTTC. Its translation is CASRITGIRGDEQYF.

The rearrangement links TRBV19 to TRBJ1-5; 8 bases are a match to TRBD1. V trimming: 10 bases; J trimming: 6 bases; junction bases outside the gene matches: 8. Germline values: CDR1 LNHDA, CDR2 SQIVND (reference sequence). CDR3 length: 13 residues. In DNA, the CDR3 is TGTGCCACCGACGACAGGGGAGGTCAGCCCCAGCATTTT. Protein product: CATDDRGGQPQHF.

The rearrangement links TRBV5-4 to TRBJ2-3; 7 nucleotides line up with TRBD2. Germline CDR1 SGHNT, CDR2 YYREEE (reference sequence). Trimming at V came to 4 bases and at J to 1 base, leaving 15 bases not matched to a gene. CDR3 length: 18 residues. CDR3 sequence (DNA): TGTGCCAGCAGCGTTAGGACTAGATATCCCCTAGGCACAGATACGCAGTATTTT. This translates into CASSVRTRYPLGTDTQYF.

The chain combines TRBV14 with TRBJ2-2, with 10 bases lining up with TRBD2. This CDR3 is 17 amino acids long. Germline V CDR1 and CDR2: SGHDN, FVKESK. Trimming took 0 bases from V and 1 from J; bases not matched to a gene: 2. CDR3 DNA sequence: TGTGCCAGCAGCCAAGATGGACTAGCGGAGAACACCGGGGAGCTGTTTTTT. Its protein product is CASSQDGLAENTGELFF.